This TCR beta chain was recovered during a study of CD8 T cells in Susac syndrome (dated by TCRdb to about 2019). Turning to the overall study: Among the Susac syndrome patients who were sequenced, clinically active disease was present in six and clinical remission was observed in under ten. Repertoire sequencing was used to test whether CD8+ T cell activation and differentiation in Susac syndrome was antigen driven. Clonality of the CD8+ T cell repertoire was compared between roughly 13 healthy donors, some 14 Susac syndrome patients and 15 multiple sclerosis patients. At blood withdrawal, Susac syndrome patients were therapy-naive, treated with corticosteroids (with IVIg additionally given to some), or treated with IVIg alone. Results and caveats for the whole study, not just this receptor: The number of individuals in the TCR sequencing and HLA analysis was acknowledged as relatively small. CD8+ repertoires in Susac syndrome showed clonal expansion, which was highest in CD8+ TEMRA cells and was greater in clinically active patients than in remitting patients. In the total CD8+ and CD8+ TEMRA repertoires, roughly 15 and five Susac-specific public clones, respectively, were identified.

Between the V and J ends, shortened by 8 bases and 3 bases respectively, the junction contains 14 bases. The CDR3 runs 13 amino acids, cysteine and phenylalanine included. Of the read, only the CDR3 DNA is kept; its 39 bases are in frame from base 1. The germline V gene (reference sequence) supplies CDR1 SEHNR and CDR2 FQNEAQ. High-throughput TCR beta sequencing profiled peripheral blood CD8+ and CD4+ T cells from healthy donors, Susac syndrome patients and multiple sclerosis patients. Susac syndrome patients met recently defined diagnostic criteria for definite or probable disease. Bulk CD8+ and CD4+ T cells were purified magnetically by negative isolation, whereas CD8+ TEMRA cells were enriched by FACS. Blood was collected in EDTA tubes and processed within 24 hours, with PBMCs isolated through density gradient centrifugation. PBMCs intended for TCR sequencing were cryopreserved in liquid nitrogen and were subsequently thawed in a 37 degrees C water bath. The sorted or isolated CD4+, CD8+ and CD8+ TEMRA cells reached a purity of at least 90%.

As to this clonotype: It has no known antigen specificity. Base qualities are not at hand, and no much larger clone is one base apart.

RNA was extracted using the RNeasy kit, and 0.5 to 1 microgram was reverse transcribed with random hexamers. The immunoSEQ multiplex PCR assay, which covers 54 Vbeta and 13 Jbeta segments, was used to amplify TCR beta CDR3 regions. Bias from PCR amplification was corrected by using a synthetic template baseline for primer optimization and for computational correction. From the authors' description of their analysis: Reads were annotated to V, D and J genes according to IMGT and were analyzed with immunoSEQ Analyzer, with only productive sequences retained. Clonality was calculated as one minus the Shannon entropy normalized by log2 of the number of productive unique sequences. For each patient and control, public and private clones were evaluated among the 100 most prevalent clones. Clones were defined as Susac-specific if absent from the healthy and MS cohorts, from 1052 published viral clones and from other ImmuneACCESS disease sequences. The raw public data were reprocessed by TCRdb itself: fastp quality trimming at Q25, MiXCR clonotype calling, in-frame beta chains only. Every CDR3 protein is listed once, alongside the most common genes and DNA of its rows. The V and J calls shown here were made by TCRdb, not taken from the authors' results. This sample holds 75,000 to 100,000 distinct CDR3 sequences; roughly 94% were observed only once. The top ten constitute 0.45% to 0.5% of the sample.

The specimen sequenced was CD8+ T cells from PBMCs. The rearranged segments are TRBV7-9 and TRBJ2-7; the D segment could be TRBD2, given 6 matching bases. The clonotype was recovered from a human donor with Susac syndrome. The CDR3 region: CASRGFGDYEQYF. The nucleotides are TGTGCCAGCCGGGGGTTTGGGGACTACGAGCAGTACTTC.